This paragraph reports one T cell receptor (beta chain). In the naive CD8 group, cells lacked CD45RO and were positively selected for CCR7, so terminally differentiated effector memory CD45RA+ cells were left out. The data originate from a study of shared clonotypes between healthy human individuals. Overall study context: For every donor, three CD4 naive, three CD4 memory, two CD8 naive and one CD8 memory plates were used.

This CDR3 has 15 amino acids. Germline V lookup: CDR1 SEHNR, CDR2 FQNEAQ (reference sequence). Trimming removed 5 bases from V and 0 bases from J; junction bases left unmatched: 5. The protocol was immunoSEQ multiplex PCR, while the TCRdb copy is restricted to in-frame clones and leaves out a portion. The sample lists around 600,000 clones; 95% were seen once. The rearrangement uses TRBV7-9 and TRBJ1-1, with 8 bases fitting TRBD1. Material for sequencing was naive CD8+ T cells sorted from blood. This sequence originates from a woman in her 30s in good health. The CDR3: CASSPVRGLNTEAFF. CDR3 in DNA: TGTGCCAGCAGCCCGGTCAGGGGGCTGAACACTGAAGCTTTCTTT.